This T cell receptor (beta chain) is from a study of blood T cell repertoires in COVID-19. For the study at large: Acute and convalescent COVID-19 specimens originated in the United States, Italy and Spain. PBMCs, B-cell-depleted T cells, or T cells provided the cDNA or gDNA that made up the material.

This CDR3 spans 18 amino acids. The V gene's germline CDR1 is MNHEY and CDR2 SMNVEV (reference sequence). The V gene end was trimmed by 5 bases and the J gene end by 0 bases; junction bases not matched to a gene: 7. Original methodology: Reference gene primer amplification in the assay estimated nucleated cell counts. Libraries were prepared by immunoSEQ multiplex PCR; TCRdb keeps only in-frame clonotypes and omits some of them. V, J and clone size are taken as reported in that table, and D and trimming were inferred from the DNA itself. The sample has 80,000 to 100,000 clones, roughly nine tenths seen once. This clone was picked up one time.

The receptor comes from a human donor with active COVID-19. The donor label of this sample is uncertain. The specimen sequenced was peripheral blood. The chain carries TRBV27 and TRBJ1-6, with 10 nucleotides matching TRBD1. The CDR3 DNA follows: TGTGCCAGCAGTCTGATGGGACAGGGGAACTCCTATAATTCACCCCTCCACTTT. Translating it yields CASSLMGQGNSYNSPLHF.